This T cell receptor beta chain was sequenced during a study of T cells in Graves' hyperthyroidism and ophthalmopathy. Whole-study context: Peripheral blood was acquired at first diagnosis, ahead of any therapy whatsoever.

RNA transcripts yielded amplified TCR beta CDR3 regions. With the HTBI primer set, the TCR CDR3 went through a first round of RT-PCR. TCRdb analysed the multiplex PCR reads with MiXCR anew, one entry per CDR3 protein. Seen here are about 640,000 distinct CDR3 sequences, less than 25% observed once, and the top ten hold more than 30%. Disease duration was under 3 months in the ophthalmopathy patients, who also had a Clinical Activity Score of at least 3 and a NOSPECS grade of at least 4. Exclusion followed for patients with uncontrolled infection, other autoimmune disease, pregnancy or lactation. V shed 0 bases, J shed 1 base, and the junction held 7 bases outside the gene matches. This CDR3 is built from 16 residues. In germline, CDR1 is SGHKS, CDR2 YYEKEE (reference sequence).

This rearrangement joins TRBV5-5 to TRBJ2-7; 7 bases map to TRBD2. Sequenced: blood. The TCR was taken from a man aged 25 to 40 with Graves' ophthalmopathy. The CDR3 spells CASSLESARGSYEQYF. CDR3 DNA: TGTGCCAGCAGCTTGGAATCGGCGCGGGGGTCCTACGAGCAGTACTTC.